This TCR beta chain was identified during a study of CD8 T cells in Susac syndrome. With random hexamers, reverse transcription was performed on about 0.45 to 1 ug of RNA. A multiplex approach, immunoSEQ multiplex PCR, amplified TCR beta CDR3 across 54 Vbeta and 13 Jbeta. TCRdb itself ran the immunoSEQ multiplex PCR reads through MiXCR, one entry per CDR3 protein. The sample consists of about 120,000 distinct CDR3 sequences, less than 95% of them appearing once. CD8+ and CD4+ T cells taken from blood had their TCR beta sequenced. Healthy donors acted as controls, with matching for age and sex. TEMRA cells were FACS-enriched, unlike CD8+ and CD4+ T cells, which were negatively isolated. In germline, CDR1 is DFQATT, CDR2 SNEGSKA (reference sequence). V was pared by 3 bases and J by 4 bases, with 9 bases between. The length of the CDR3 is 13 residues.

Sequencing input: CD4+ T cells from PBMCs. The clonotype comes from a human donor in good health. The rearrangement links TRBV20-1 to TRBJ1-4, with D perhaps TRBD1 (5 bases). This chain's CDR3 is CSARVGVNEKLFF. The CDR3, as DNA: TGCAGTGCTAGGGTAGGGGTTAATGAAAAACTGTTTTTT.